Listed here is a single T cell receptor beta chain. Its antigen is not identified. The data were produced by immunoSEQ multiplex PCR, yet TCRdb's version contains in-frame clones alone and is incomplete. The sample holds around 120,000 clones, roughly nine tenths seen once. Trimming took off 3 bases at V and 7 bases at J, with 22 bases between the two ends. The CDR3 sequence is 16 residues long. Germline V CDR1 and CDR2: KGHSH, LQKENI. The data were obtained in a study of T cell responses to AZD1222 COVID-19 vaccine. Regarding the study as a whole: Repertoires were sampled only after the peak T cell response. Researchers report vaccine-associated CD4 TCRs spanning spike, with dominance at 160-218 and 743-854. Donors were mostly white British, more females; clonal diversity possibly underestimated.

The V gene is TRBV18, the J gene TRBJ2-7; tentatively, D is TRBD2 (5 bases). The sequences come from peripheral blood, collected on day 0 of AZD1222 vaccination. This sequence was found in an adult in good health. Here the CDR3 reads CASSPNLATNSREQYF. As DNA, the CDR3 is TGTGCCAGCTCACCCAACCTAGCAACTAACTCTCGGGAGCAGTACTTC.